This T cell receptor (beta chain) was sequenced for a study of blood T cell repertoires in COVID-19. Study-wide background: Samples came from the United States, Italy and Spain, spanning acute and convalescent COVID-19. PBMCs, B-cell-depleted T cells, or T cells provided the cDNA or gDNA that made up the material.

The V end was cut by 4 bases, the J end by 8 bases, with 10 bases between. CDR1 and CDR2 (germline): SGHRS, YFSETQ. This CDR3 is built from 12 residues. Under the authors' procedure: It was from reference gene primer amplification that nucleated cell counts were estimated. Produced via immunoSEQ multiplex PCR; TCRdb's table is partial and in-frame only. That table furnishes V, J and clone size, whereas the DNA furnished D and trimming. The profile shows approximately 74,000 clones, approximately 90% of them singletons. What was sequenced was peripheral blood. The TCR sequence derives from a woman in her sixties or seventies with active COVID-19. V and J are TRBV5-1 and TRBJ2-1, with D tentatively TRBD1 (5 bases). Here the CDR3 reads CASSLTGDEQFF. CDR3 nucleotides: TGCGCCAGCAGCCTTACAGGAGATGAGCAGTTCTTC.